The entry below describes one TCR beta chain. Germline CDR1 reads SGHDT; CDR2 reads YYEEEE. The CDR3 runs 13 residues. V gave up 0 bases and J gave up 5 bases, with 6 bases separating them. These data originate in a study of OX40 agonist ivuxolimab in advanced cancers. The table came from immunoSEQ multiplex PCR; TCRdb's copy has only in-frame clones and leaves some out. This table has around 80,000 clones, approximately 90% appearing once. The V gene is TRBV5-6, the J gene TRBJ1-5; D remains ambiguous. The clonotype originates from an adult with an advanced solid tumor such as melanoma, head and neck, liver or kidney cancer. Sample: CD4+ or CD8+ T cells sorted from blood, taken in a trial of the OX40 agonist ivuxolimab. CDR3 amino acids: CASSLDPDQPQHF. The CDR3 region has the DNA TGTGCCAGCAGCTTGGATCCTGATCAGCCCCAGCATTTT.